Listed here is a single TCR beta chain. Which antigen it targets is not known. Qualities for individual bases were not recorded, and no much larger clone is one base off. Peripheral blood CD8+ and CD4+ T cells from healthy donors, Susac syndrome patients and multiple sclerosis patients were profiled using high-throughput TCR beta sequencing. Susac syndrome patients met recently defined diagnostic criteria for definite or probable disease. Bulk CD8+ and CD4+ T cells were purified magnetically by negative isolation, whereas CD8+ TEMRA cells were enriched by FACS. Blood was collected in EDTA tubes and processed within 24 hours, with PBMCs isolated through density gradient centrifugation. PBMCs intended for TCR sequencing were frozen in liquid nitrogen and were later thawed in a 37 degrees C water bath. A purity of at least 90% was achieved for sorted or isolated CD4+, CD8+ and CD8+ TEMRA cells. In the germline V gene (reference sequence), CDR1 corresponds to LNHDA and CDR2 to SQIVND. The CDR3, cysteine through phenylalanine, is 15 amino acids long. Only the CDR3 region is kept as DNA, spanning 45 bases read in frame from base 1. V sheds 7 bases and J sheds 3 bases, leaving 16 bases between their ends.

The data stem from a study of CD8 T cells in Susac syndrome (dated by TCRdb to the late 2010s). Regarding the study in general: Of the Susac syndrome patients who were sequenced, under 10 were in clinical remission while six had clinically active disease. At blood withdrawal, Susac syndrome patients were therapy-naive, treated with corticosteroids (with IVIg additionally given to some), or treated with IVIg alone. Repertoire sequencing was used to test whether CD8+ T cell activation and differentiation in Susac syndrome was antigen driven.

Overall study results and their limits: The number of individuals in the TCR sequencing and HLA analysis was acknowledged as relatively small. In patients with Susac syndrome, the CD4+ T cell repertoire showed no detectable clonal expansion.

RNA was extracted using the RNeasy kit, and roughly 0.5 to 1 microgram was reverse transcribed with random hexamers. TCR beta CDR3 regions were amplified with the immunoSEQ multiplex PCR assay covering 54 Vbeta and 13 Jbeta segments. Bias from PCR amplification was corrected by using a synthetic template baseline for primer optimization and for computational correction. The authors' analysis ran thus. Reads were annotated to V, D and J genes per IMGT and analyzed with immunoSEQ Analyzer, keeping only productive sequences. Clonality was computed as one minus Shannon entropy normalized by log2 of the number of productive unique sequences. For each patient and control, public and private clones were evaluated among the 100 most prevalent clones. Clones were defined as Susac-specific if absent from the healthy and MS cohorts, from around 1,000 published viral clones and from other ImmuneACCESS disease sequences. In TCRdb, the public reads were trimmed at Q25 with fastp and aligned with MiXCR, with productive beta chains retained. Under each unique CDR3 protein, matching rows form one entry showing the most common genes and DNA. The V and J calls and clone size are TCRdb's, not the authors'. This sample lists 200,000 to 250,000 distinct CDR3 sequences; 94% were detected once. The biggest ten clones account for 0.15% of the sample.

The sequence derives from a human donor with Susac syndrome. Recombination connected TRBV19 to TRBJ1-5; the D gene cannot be named for sure. The sample comprised CD4+ T cells from PBMCs. The CDR3 has the sequence CASKKLGEINQPQHF. The nucleotide sequence is given as TGTGCCAGTAAAAAGCTTGGGGAGATCAATCAGCCCCAGCATTTT.